This T cell receptor beta chain is drawn from a study of T cell changes during pregnancy in multiple sclerosis. CDR1 and CDR2 from the germline V gene are MNHNY and SVGAGI (reference sequence). The CDR3 sequence is 15 residues long. J gave up 0 bases and V 6 bases, and 6 bases lay outside the gene matches. Profiling relied on immunoSEQ multiplex PCR, and the TCRdb table lists in-frame clones only, not all of them. The repertoire consists of under 85,000 clones, with 75% to 90% occurring once and the leading ten covering over 7.5%. Sequenced here: peripheral blood, sampled after pregnancy. The chain combines TRBV6-6 with TRBJ2-7; TRBD1 agrees at 9 bases. The TCR comes from a female donor in good health, enrolled as a control in a pregnancy study. The CDR3 DNA follows: TGTGCCAGCAGGTCGCCGGGACAGGGCTCCTACGAGCAGTACTTC. Translated, it gives CASRSPGQGSYEQYF.